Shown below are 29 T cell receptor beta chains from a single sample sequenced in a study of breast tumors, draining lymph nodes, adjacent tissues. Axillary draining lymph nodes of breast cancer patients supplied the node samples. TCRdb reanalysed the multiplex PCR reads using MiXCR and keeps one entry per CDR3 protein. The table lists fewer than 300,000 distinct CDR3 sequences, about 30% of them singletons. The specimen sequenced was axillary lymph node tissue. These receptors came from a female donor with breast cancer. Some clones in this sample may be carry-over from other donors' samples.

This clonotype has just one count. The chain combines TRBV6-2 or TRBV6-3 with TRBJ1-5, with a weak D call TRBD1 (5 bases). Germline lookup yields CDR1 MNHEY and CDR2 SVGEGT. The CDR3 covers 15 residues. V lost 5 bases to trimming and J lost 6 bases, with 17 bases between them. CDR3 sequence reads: CASSGLVAGTQPQHF. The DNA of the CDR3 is TGTGCCAGCAGTGGTCTCGTGGCAGGGACTCAGCCCCAGCATTTT.

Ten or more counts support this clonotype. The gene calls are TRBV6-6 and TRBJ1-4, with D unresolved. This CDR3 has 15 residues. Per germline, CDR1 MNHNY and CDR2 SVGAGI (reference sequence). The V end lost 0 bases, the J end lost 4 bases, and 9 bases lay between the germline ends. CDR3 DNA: TGTGCCAGCAGTTACTCCGGGGTCGATAATGAAAAACTGTTTTTT. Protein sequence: CASSYSGVDNEKLFF.

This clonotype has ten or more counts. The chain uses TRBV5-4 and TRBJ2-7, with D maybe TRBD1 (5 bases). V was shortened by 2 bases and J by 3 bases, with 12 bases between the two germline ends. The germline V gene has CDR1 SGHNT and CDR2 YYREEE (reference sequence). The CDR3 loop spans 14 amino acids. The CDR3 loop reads CASSFRGHHYEQYF. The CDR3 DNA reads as TGTGCCAGCAGCTTCCGCGGACACCACTACGAGCAGTACTTC.

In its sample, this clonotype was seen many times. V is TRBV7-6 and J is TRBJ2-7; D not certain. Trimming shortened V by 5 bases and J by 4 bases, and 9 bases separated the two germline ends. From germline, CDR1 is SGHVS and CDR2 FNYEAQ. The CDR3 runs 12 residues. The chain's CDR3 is CASSPLSYEQYF. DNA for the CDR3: TGTGCCAGCAGCCCACTTTCGTACGAGCAGTACTTC.

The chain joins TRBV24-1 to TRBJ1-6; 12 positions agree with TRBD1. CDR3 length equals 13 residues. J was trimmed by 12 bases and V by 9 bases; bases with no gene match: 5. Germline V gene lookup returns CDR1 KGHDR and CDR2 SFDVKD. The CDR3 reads CATPGQGAQPLHF. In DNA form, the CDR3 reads TGTGCCACCCCGGGACAGGGGGCGCAACCCCTCCACTTT.

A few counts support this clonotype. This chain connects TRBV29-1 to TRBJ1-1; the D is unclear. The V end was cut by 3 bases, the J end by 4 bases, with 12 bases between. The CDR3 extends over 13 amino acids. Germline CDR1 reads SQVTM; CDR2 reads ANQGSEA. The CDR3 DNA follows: TGCAGCGTTGAGACTAACACACTCACTGAAGCTTTCTTT. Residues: CSVETNTLTEAFF.

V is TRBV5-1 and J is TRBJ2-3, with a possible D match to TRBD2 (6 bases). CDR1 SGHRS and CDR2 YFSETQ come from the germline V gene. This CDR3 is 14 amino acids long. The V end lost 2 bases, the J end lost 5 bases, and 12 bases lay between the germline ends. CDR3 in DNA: TGCGCCAGCAGCTTTGGAGGGGTGGGAGATACGCAGTATTTT. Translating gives CASSFGGVGDTQYF. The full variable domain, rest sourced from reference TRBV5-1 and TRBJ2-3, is KAGVTQTPRYLIKTRGQQVTLSCSPISGHRSVSWYQQTPGQGLQFLFEYFSETQRNKGNFPGRFSGRQFSNSRSEMNVSTLELGDSALYLCASSFGGVGDTQYFGPGTRLTVL.

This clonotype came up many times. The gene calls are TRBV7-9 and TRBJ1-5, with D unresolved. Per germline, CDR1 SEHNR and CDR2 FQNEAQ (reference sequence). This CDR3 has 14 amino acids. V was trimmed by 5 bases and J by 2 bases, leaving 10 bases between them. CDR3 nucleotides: TGTGCCAGCAGCCCGTGGGATCGCAATCAGCCCCAGCATTTT. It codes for CASSPWDRNQPQHF.

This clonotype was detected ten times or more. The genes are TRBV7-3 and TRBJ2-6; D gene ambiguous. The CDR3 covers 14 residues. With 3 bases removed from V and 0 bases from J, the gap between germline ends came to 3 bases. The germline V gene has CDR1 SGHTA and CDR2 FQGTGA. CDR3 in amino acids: CASSLDSGANVLTF. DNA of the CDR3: TGTGCCAGCAGCTTGGACTCTGGGGCCAACGTCCTGACTTTC.

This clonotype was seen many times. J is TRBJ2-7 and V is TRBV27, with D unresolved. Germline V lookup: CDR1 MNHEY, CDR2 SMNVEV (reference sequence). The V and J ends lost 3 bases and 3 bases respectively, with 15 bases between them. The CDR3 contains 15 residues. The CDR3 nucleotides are TGTGCCAGCAGTTTGGTGGGTGCCTTCTTCTACGAGCAGTACTTC. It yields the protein CASSLVGAFFYEQYF.

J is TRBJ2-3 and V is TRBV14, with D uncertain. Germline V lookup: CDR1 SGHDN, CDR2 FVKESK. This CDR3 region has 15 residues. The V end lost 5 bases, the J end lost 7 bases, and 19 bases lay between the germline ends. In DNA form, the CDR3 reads TGTGCCAGCAGCACAGCATCCCCGCGATGTTATACGCAGTATTTT. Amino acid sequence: CASSTASPRCYTQYF. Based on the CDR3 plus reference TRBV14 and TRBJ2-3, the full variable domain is EAGVTQFPSHSVIEKGQTVTLRCDPISGHDNLYWYRRVMGKEIKFLLHFVKESKQDESGMPNNRFLAERTGGTYSTLKVQPAELEDSGVYFCASSTASPRCYTQYFGPGTRLTVL.

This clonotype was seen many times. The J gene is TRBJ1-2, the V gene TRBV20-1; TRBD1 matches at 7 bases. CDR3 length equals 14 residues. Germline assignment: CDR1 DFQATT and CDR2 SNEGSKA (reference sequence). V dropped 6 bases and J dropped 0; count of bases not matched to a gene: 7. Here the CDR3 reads CSAWDSHTNYGYTF. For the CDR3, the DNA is TGCAGTGCCTGGGACAGCCACACTAACTATGGCTACACCTTC.

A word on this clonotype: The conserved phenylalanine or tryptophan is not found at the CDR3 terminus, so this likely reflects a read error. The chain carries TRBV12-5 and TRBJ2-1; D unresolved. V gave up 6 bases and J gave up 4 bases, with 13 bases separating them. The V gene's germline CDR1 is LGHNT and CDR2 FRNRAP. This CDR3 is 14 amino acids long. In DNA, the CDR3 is TGTGCTAGTGGCTCCCCCGGAAATTACAATGAGCAGTTCTCC. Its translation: CASGSPGNYNEQFS.

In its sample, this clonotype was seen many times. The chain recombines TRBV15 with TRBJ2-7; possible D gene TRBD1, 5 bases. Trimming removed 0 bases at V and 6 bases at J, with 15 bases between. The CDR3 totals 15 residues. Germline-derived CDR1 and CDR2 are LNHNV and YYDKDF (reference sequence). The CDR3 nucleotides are TGTGCCACCAGCAGAGATTCCCAGGGTATCGTCGAGCAGTACTTC. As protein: CATSRDSQGIVEQYF.

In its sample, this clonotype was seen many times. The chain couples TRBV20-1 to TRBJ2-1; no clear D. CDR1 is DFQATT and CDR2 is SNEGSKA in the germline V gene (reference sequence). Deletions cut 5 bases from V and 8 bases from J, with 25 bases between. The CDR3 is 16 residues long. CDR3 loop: CSAGSDSYLPEHEQFF. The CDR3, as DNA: TGCAGTGCTGGGTCAGACTCGTACTTACCCGAGCATGAGCAGTTCTTC.

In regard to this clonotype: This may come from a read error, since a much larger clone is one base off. The CDR3 nucleotides read TGTGCCAGCAGCACGACGACAACAGGGACGGCAGATATGCAGTATTTT. It codes for CASSTTTTGTADMQYF. The chain carries TRBV7-2 and TRBJ2-3, with D possibly matching TRBD1 (6 bases). The CDR3 length is 16 residues. Germline V gene lookup returns CDR1 SGHTA and CDR2 FQGNSA.

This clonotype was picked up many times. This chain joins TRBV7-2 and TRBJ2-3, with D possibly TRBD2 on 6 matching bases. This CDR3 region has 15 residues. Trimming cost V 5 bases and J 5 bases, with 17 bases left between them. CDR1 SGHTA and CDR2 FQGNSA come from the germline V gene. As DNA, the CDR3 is TGTGCCAGCAGCCAGATGGAGGGAGTGGAAGATACGCAGTATTTT. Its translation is CASSQMEGVEDTQYF.

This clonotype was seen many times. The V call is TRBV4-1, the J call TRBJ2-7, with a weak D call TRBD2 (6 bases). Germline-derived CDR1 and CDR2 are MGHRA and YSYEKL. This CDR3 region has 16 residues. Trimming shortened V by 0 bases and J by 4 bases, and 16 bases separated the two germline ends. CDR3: CASSQELASTDYEQYF. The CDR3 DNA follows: TGCGCCAGCAGCCAAGAACTAGCAAGTACGGATTACGAGCAGTACTTC.

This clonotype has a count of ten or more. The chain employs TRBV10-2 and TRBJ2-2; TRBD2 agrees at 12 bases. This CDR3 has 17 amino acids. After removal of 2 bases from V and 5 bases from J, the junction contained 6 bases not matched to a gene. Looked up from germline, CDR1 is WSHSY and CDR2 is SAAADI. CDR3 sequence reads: CASSEGSSGRETGELFF. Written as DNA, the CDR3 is TGCGCCAGCAGTGAGGGGTCTAGCGGGAGGGAAACCGGGGAGCTGTTTTTT.

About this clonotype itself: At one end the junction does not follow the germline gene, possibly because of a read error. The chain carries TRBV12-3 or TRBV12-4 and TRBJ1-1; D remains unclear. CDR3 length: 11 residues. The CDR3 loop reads CASVANTGAFF. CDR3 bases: TGTGCCAGCGTGGCTAACACTGGAGCTTTCTTT.

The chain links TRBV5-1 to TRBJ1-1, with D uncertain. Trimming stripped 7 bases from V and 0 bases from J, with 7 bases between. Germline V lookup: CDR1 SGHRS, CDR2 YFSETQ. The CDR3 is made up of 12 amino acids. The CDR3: CASRRLNTEAFF. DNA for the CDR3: TGCGCCAGCCGGAGACTGAACACTGAAGCTTTCTTT. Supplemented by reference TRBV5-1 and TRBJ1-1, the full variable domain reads KAGVTQTPRYLIKTRGQQVTLSCSPISGHRSVSWYQQTPGQGLQFLFEYFSETQRNKGNFPGRFSGRQFSNSRSEMNVSTLELGDSALYLCASRRLNTEAFFGQGTRLTVV.

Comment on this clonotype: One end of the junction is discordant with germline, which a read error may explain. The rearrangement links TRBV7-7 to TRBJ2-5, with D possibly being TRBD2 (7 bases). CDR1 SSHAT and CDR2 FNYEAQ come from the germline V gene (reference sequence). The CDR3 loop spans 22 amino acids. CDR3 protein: CASSLAGFCAGLGGRDQETQYF. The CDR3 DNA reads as TGTGCTAGCAGCTTAGCGGGTTTTTGTGCGGGGCTCGGGGGCCGTGACCAAGAGACCCAGTACTTC.

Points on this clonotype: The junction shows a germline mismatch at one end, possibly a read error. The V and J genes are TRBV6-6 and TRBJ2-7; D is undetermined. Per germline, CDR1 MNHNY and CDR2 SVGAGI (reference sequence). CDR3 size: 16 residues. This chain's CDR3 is CASSYSSQAYSYKQYF. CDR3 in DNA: TGTGCCAGCAGCTACTCGAGTCAGGCGTACTCCTACAAGCAGTACTTC.

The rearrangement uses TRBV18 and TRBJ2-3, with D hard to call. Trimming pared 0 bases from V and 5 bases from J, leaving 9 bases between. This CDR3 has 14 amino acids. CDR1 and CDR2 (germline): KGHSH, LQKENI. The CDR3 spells CASSPPSLEDTQYF. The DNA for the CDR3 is TGTGCCAGCTCACCACCCAGTCTGGAAGATACGCAGTATTTT.

CDR3 protein: CASSIRQGTDTQYF. The CDR3 DNA is TGTGCCAGTAGTATTCGACAGGGCACAGATACGCAGTATTTT. The genes are TRBV19 and TRBJ2-3, with D tentatively TRBD1 (6 bases). V lost 3 bases, J lost 1 base, and 8 bases lay in between. CDR3 size: 14 residues. Germline V gives CDR1 LNHDA, CDR2 SQIVND (reference sequence).

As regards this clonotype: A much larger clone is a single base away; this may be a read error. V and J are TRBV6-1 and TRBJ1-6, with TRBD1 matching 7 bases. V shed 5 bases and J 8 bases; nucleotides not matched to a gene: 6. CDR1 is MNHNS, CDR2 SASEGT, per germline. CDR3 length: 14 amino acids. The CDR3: CASSQVDRDSPLHF. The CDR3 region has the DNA TGTGCCAGCAGTCAAGTCGACAGGGATTCACCCCTCCACTTT.

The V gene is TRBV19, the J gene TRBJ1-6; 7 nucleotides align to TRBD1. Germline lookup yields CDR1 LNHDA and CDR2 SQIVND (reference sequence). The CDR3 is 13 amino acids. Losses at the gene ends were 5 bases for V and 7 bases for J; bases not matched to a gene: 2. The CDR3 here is CASSATGNSPLHF. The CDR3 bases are TGTGCCAGTAGTGCGACAGGGAATTCACCCCTCCACTTT.

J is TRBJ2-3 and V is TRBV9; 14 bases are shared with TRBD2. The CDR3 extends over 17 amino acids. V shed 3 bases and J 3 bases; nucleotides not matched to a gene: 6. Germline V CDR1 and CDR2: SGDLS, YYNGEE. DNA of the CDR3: TGTGCCAGCAGCGAGGGACTAGCGGGAGTCCAAACAGATACGCAGTATTTT. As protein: CASSEGLAGVQTDTQYF.

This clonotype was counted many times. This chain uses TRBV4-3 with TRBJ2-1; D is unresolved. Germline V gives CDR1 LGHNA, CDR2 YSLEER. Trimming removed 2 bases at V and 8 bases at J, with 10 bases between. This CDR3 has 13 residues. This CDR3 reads CASSQRLTDEQFF. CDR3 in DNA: TGCGCCAGCAGCCAAAGGCTCACCGATGAGCAGTTCTTC.